A single sample gave rise to the 8 T cell receptor beta chains below, sequenced in a study of T-cell memory formation after mild COVID-19. Each CDR3 protein is one row after TCRdb ran MiXCR on the 5' RACE reads. The sample records 40,000 to 45,000 distinct CDR3 sequences, approximately 9.6% being singletons. The specimen was PBMCs or a T cell subset sorted from them (not recorded which). Receptor source: an adult woman who had mild COVID-19 (a few samples of this study predate the infection). Cell type and time point are not known.

In its sample, this clonotype was seen many times. The V call is TRBV5-1, the J call TRBJ2-7, with no clear D. Between the trimmed V and J ends, which lost 0 bases and 7 bases, there was a span of 11 bases. This CDR3 has 13 amino acids. In germline, CDR1 is SGHRS, CDR2 YFSETQ. CDR3 sequence reads: CASSLESVGEQYF. In DNA, the CDR3 is TGCGCCAGCAGCTTGGAGTCGGTGGGAGAGCAGTACTTC.

This clonotype showed up just a few times. This rearrangement joins TRBV12-3 or TRBV12-4 to TRBJ1-2, with D maybe TRBD1 (6 bases). The CDR3 runs 15 residues. Trimming cost V 6 bases and J 2 bases, with 16 bases left between them. CDR3: CASSLTGAANYGYTF. CDR3 in DNA: TGTGCCAGCAGCCTGACGGGGGCCGCGAACTATGGCTACACCTTC.

This clonotype occurred many times. CDR3 amino acids: CAISEWQGAIYEQYF. In nucleotides, the CDR3 is TGTGCCATCAGTGAGTGGCAGGGGGCTATCTACGAGCAGTACTTC. The chain uses TRBV10-3 and TRBJ2-7; 8 nucleotides line up with TRBD1. V trimming: 1 base; J trimming: 3 bases; junction bases outside the gene matches: 5. The CDR3 is 15 residues long. Germline V gives CDR1 ENHRY, CDR2 SYGVKD.

This clonotype is medium-sized in the sample. This chain joins TRBV6-4 and TRBJ2-1; 7 nucleotides match TRBD2. Germline V CDR1 and CDR2: MRHNA, SNTAGT. Trimming at V came to 0 bases and at J to 6 bases, leaving 2 bases not matched to a gene. The CDR3 is 14 amino acids. CDR3 DNA: TGTGCCAGCAGTGACTCCGGGGGGAGCAATGAGCAGTTCTTC. Amino acids: CASSDSGGSNEQFF.

This clonotype was detected a few times. The chain uses TRBV4-1 and TRBJ1-1, with D perhaps TRBD1 (5 bases). The CDR3 is made up of 15 amino acids. Germline CDR1 MGHRA, CDR2 YSYEKL. Trimming left V 3 bases short and J 7 bases short, with 18 bases between. This CDR3 is CASSHQPGELGEAFF. The CDR3, as DNA: TGCGCCAGCAGCCATCAGCCGGGGGAGCTGGGTGAAGCTTTCTTT.

The rearrangement uses TRBV3-1 and TRBJ2-2; D may match TRBD1 or TRBD2 (5 bases each). The CDR3 has 14 residues. The germline V and J ends were trimmed by 9 bases and 5 bases, with 16 bases remaining between them. CDR1 is LGHDT, CDR2 YNNKEL, per germline (reference sequence). CDR3 DNA sequence: TGTGCCAGTCGCCGGGGCAGTAGTACCGGGGAGCTGTTTTTT. It encodes CASRRGSSTGELFF.

The chain uses TRBV14 and TRBJ2-1, with D tentatively TRBD2 (6 bases). The germline V gene encodes CDR1 SGHDN and CDR2 FVKESK. This CDR3 comprises 16 residues. Trimming pared 4 bases from V and 5 bases from J, leaving 18 bases between. CDR3 loop: CASSPAWYGRDNEQFF. The CDR3 bases are TGTGCCAGCAGCCCAGCCTGGTACGGGAGAGACAATGAGCAGTTCTTC.

There are a few counts of this clonotype. The rearrangement joins TRBV9 to TRBJ2-5, with TRBD2 matching over 8 bases. The V gene's germline CDR1 is SGDLS and CDR2 YYNGEE. There are 16 residues in the CDR3. The J segment lost 3 bases and the V segment lost 4 bases, leaving 11 bases of the junction unmatched. CDR3 in amino acids: CASSSGGTGGKETQYF. The CDR3 DNA is TGTGCCAGCAGCTCCGGTGGGACGGGAGGGAAAGAGACCCAGTACTTC. Looking up the rest from reference TRBV9 and TRBJ2-5 gives the full variable domain: DSGVTQTPKHLITATGQRVTLRCSPRSGDLSVYWYQQSLDQGLQFLIQYYNGEERAKGNILERFSAQQFPDLHSELNLSSLELGDSALYFCASSSGGTGGKETQYFGPGTRLLVL.